These 7 T cell receptor beta chains share one sample of origin, sequenced in a study of beta chain features in type 1 diabetes. Of the isolated RNA, all was reverse transcribed, and so the sequenced material was expressed TCRB transcripts. Generated by immunoSEQ multiplex PCR, the TCRdb table keeps only in-frame clones and is missing some. Of 250,000 or so clones in the sample, around 20% are singletons; the top ten hold 0.025% to 0.035%. Antigens of these TCRs are unknown. Whole-study findings and limits: The study found moderately but significantly shorter TCRB CDR3s in all four CD4+ subsets of Type 1 diabetes patients.

Sequencing was carried out using naive CD4+ T cells from blood. All receptors derive from a woman aged 40 to 50 with type 1 diabetes.

This CDR3 reads CASVAQGAGTGELFF. CDR3 coding DNA: TGTGCCAGCGTCGCCCAGGGGGCCGGCACCGGGGAGCTGTTTTTT. The genes are TRBV2 and TRBJ2-2; 8 positions agree with TRBD1. This CDR3 has 15 amino acids. V trimming: 8 bases; J trimming: 4 bases; junction bases outside the gene matches: 9. Germline CDR1 reads SNHLY; CDR2 reads FYNNEI.

The chain employs TRBV9 and TRBJ2-5; tentative D call: TRBD2 (6 bases). The germline V gene has CDR1 SGDLS and CDR2 YYNGEE. The CDR3 runs 15 residues. The germline V and J ends were trimmed by 0 bases and 2 bases, with 11 bases remaining between them. CDR3 sequence (DNA): TGTGCCAGCAGCGTAGCTAGAGGAGGGCAAGAGACCCAGTACTTC. It encodes CASSVARGGQETQYF.

This sequence joins TRBV6-5 and TRBJ2-7; 11 nucleotides match TRBD2. J was trimmed by 4 bases and V by 7 bases; bases with no gene match: 9. The CDR3 spans 15 residues. Per the germline V gene, CDR1 is MNHEY and CDR2 is SVGAGI. Here the CDR3 DNA reads TGTGCCAGCACCATAACTAGCGGGAGAGGGTACGAGCAGTACTTC. Translation gives CASTITSGRGYEQYF.

The gene calls are TRBV29-1 and TRBJ1-1; D is unresolved. The V end lost 7 bases, the J end lost 1 base, and 7 bases lay between the germline ends. This CDR3 spans 11 amino acids. The V gene's germline CDR1 is SQVTM and CDR2 ANQGSEA. The CDR3, as DNA: TGCAGCGGCGTTTCGAACACTGAAGCTTTCTTT. Its protein is CSGVSNTEAFF.

This clone was observed a few times. The gene calls are TRBV29-1 and TRBJ2-6, with D uncertain. V was cut by 4 bases and J by 6 bases, with 10 bases left in between. The CDR3 spans 13 residues. The germline V gene has CDR1 SQVTM and CDR2 ANQGSEA. This CDR3 is CSVASRMANVLTF. The CDR3 region has the DNA TGCAGCGTTGCGAGTCGTATGGCCAACGTCCTGACTTTC. Full variable domain (rest looked up from reference TRBV29-1 and TRBJ2-6): SAVISQKPSRDICQRGTSLTIQCQVDSQVTMMFWYRQQPGQSLTLIATANQGSEATYESGFVIDKFPISRPNLTFSTLTVSNMSPEDSSIYLCSVASRMANVLTFGAGSRLTVL.

The V and J genes are TRBV30 and TRBJ1-4, with D possibly being TRBD1 (6 bases). Germline CDR1 GTSNPN, CDR2 SVGIG (reference sequence). V lost 7 bases to trimming and J lost 5 bases, with 14 bases between them. CDR3 length: 13 residues. CDR3 nucleotide sequence: TGTGCCTCCCGGACGGGGGGCAATGAAAAACTGTTTTTT. Residues: CASRTGGNEKLFF.

In this sample, this clone turned up a few times. V usage is TRBV5-4 and J usage is TRBJ2-7; D perhaps matches TRBD1 (5 bases). This CDR3 is 14 amino acids long. Germline CDR1 SGHNT, CDR2 YYREEE (reference sequence). The ends were cut back, 4 bases at V and 3 bases at J, with 14 bases in the middle. The CDR3 here is CASSPEPQGYEQYF. CDR3 nucleotides: TGTGCCAGCAGCCCCGAGCCGCAGGGCTACGAGCAGTACTTC.